This T cell receptor beta chain was sequenced for a study of T cells in Graves' hyperthyroidism and ophthalmopathy. Study-wide results and caveats: Model output signaled ophthalmopathy a median roughly 6.5 months ahead of onset.

From 9 to 10 ml of fresh peripheral blood, PBMCs were isolated. This CDR3 contains 15 residues. With 5 bases clipped from V and 15 bases from J, the junction kept 16 bases outside the gene matches. Regarding this clonotype: What it binds is unknown.

Researchers amplified the TCR beta CDR3 regions from RNA transcripts. First-round RT-PCR targeting the TCR CDR3 was performed with the HTBI primer set. TCRdb reprocessed the multiplex PCR reads via MiXCR and lists one record per CDR3 protein. The data contain approximately 430,000 distinct CDR3 sequences, approximately 14% of them singletons. The material sequenced was blood. The TCR originated in a man younger than 35 with Graves' ophthalmopathy. This chain uses TRBV12-3 or TRBV12-4 with TRBJ2-3; 11 bases fit TRBD2. CDR3 loop: CASSETSGGARAVYF. The CDR3 DNA sequence: TGTGCCAGCAGTGAAACTAGCGGGGGAGCCCGAGCAGTTTATTTT.